This T cell receptor (beta chain) was retrieved from a study of response to subunit inactivated influenza vaccine. Findings and caveats of the study: The authors put forward the suggestion that each seasonal influenza vaccination may bring in only a limited number of new T cells.

CDR1 and CDR2 (germline): SQVTM, ANQGSEA. The CDR3 extends over 14 amino acids. Between the trimmed V and J ends, which lost 5 bases and 2 bases, there was a span of 16 bases. As for this clonotype: Antigen specificity is unknown.

From the RT-PCR reads, TCRdb called clonotypes with MiXCR, one entry per CDR3 protein. The sample lists 150,000 to 200,000 distinct CDR3 sequences; nearly 9.5% were seen once. The receptor's source is a man aged 45-65 years who received an inactivated influenza vaccine. The V and J genes are TRBV29-1 and TRBJ2-7, with D maybe TRBD1 (6 bases). The specimen comprised non-naive T cells sorted from PBMCs, sampled on the day of vaccination. The CDR3 here is CSVRGSRGTYEQYF. CDR3 in DNA: TGCAGCGTTCGAGGATCCAGGGGCACCTACGAGCAGTACTTC.